This T cell receptor (beta chain) was recovered during a study of Ad26.COV2.S vaccination and SARS-CoV-2 variants. Here immunoSEQ multiplex PCR was the method, and the copy in TCRdb shows in-frame clones only, minus some. The sample shows fewer than 500,000 clones, approximately 89% of them seen only once. The CDR3 totals 12 residues. V lost 6 bases and J lost 8, with 13 bases in between. CDR1 and CDR2 from the germline V gene are WNHNN and SYGVQD (reference sequence). Treatment specified: some 20 received Ad26.COV2.S at low or high dose, single or two shots; several received placebo; per-sample allocation not given. Collection of the samples took place on day 63 after the first injection of vaccine or placebo.

The receptor's source is a person aged 18-65 years who received the Ad26.COV2.S COVID-19 vaccine or a placebo. The material was peripheral blood, obtained in a trial of Ad26.COV2.S vaccine versus placebo. The chain uses TRBV10-1 and TRBJ1-2; D call uncertain. The CDR3 region has the DNA TGCGCCAGCAGGTTAGTGGGTGCGGGCTACACCTTC. It is translated as CASRLVGAGYTF.